The T cell receptor beta chain described here comes from a study of blood T cell repertoires in COVID-19. Study-level background: Before being deemed recovered, Cohort 3 donors had two negative PCRs, clearance, or symptom resolution. T cells, B-cell-depleted T cells, or PBMCs supplied cDNA or gDNA.

V was pared by 4 bases and J by 7 bases, with 4 bases of the junction left unmatched. CDR1 and CDR2 (germline): LGHDT, YNNKEL (reference sequence). This CDR3 comprises 13 residues. Sequencing used immunoSEQ multiplex PCR; TCRdb keeps in-frame clones, though not all of them. Of some 200,000 clones in the sample, around 85% were seen once. Self-reported history from a screening survey and questionnaire set each donor's cohort. Sequenced material: PBMCs or T cells enriched from blood (not recorded which). This sequence originates from a woman aged 45-59 years in a cohort exposed to, infected with or recovered from COVID-19 (not recorded which). V gene TRBV3-1 (or the pseudogene TRBV3-2) combines with J gene TRBJ2-1; 7 bases agree with TRBD2. The CDR3 nucleotides read TGTGCCAGCAGCCGAGGACTAGGGAATGAGCAGTTCTTC. Translation: CASSRGLGNEQFF.